These 28 T cell receptor beta chains were sequenced from one sample in a study of CD8 T cells in ankylosing spondylitis. Broader study findings: Within ankylosing spondylitis blood, a TCR beta motif made up of roughly eight highly homologous variants appeared to be characteristic.

No cognate antigen is known for these TCRs. From the 5' RACE reads, TCRdb called clonotypes with MiXCR, one entry per CDR3 protein. The sample has around 130,000 distinct CDR3 sequences, under 20% seen once; the top ten hold approximately 30%. Material for sequencing was blood, either unsorted or a sorted T cell fraction (not recorded which). The receptors shown here come from a male donor with ankylosing spondylitis.

There are many counts of this clonotype. This chain links TRBV29-1 with TRBJ2-2; weak D call: TRBD1 (5 bases). V lost 4 bases and J 5 bases, leaving 11 bases between the germline ends. Germline lookup yields CDR1 SQVTM and CDR2 ANQGSEA. The CDR3 consists of 13 residues. This CDR3 is CSVARAGTGELFF. The CDR3 DNA reads TGCAGCGTTGCCAGGGCAGGGACCGGGGAGCTGTTTTTT.

The V and J genes are TRBV4-3 and TRBJ2-1, with 9 bases lining up with TRBD2. CDR3 size: 18 residues. V gave up 3 bases and J gave up 4 bases; unmatched junction bases: 13. From germline, CDR1 is LGHNA and CDR2 YSLEER. CDR3 sequence: CASSQGASTSGNYNEQFF. The CDR3 nucleotides read TGCGCCAGCAGCCAGGGTGCCTCGACTAGCGGCAATTACAATGAGCAGTTCTTC.

This clonotype showed up just a few times. The chain combines TRBV7-9 with TRBJ2-5; D not resolved. Germline loops: CDR1 SEHNR, CDR2 FQNEAQ (reference sequence). Trimming removed 7 bases at V and 5 bases at J, with 14 bases between. The CDR3 is 13 residues long. In DNA form, the CDR3 reads TGTGCCAGCACCGCCAGGAGCAGGGAGACCCAGTACTTC. This gives the protein CASTARSRETQYF.

The gene calls are TRBV20-1 and TRBJ2-2, with D possibly TRBD2 on 6 matching bases. Trimming removed 0 bases from V and 3 bases from J, with 11 bases in between. Germline V gene sequence: CDR1 DFQATT, CDR2 SNEGSKA (reference sequence). The CDR3 spans 15 residues. The CDR3 region is CSARDLRLDTGELFF. CDR3 in DNA: TGCAGTGCTAGAGATCTAAGACTAGACACCGGGGAGCTGTTTTTT.

This rearrangement joins TRBV5-1 to TRBJ2-1; D may be TRBD1 (6 bases). CDR3 length equals 14 residues. V was cut by 4 bases and J by 3 bases, with 11 bases left in between. Germline-derived CDR1 and CDR2 are SGHRS and YFSETQ. The CDR3 here is CASSPGTIYNEQFF. DNA for the CDR3: TGCGCCAGCAGCCCTGGGACAATCTACAATGAGCAGTTCTTC.

This clonotype has a handful of counts. CDR3 residues: CASSYAQGLRTDTQYF. For the CDR3, the DNA is TGTGCCAGCAGTTACGCCCAGGGACTACGCACAGATACGCAGTATTTT. The gene calls are TRBV6-5 and TRBJ2-3, with 7 bases that match TRBD2. Trimming cost V 2 bases and J 1 base; bases outside gene matches: 6. The CDR3 covers 16 residues. Germline values: CDR1 MNHEY, CDR2 SVGAGI.

This clonotype was counted only a few times. The chain joins TRBV29-1 to TRBJ1-1, with D perhaps matching TRBD1 (5 bases). Germline V gene data show CDR1 as SQVTM and CDR2 as ANQGSEA. The CDR3 covers 12 residues. The V end lost 7 bases, the J end lost 4 bases, and 13 bases lay between the germline ends. As DNA, the CDR3 is TGCAGCGCCGGGGGGGTGGGCACTGAAGCTTTCTTT. It specifies CSAGGVGTEAFF.

This clonotype was found a few times. The chain carries TRBV28 and TRBJ2-3, with D possibly called TRBD1 or TRBD2 (5 bases each). CDR1 MDHEN and CDR2 SYDVKM come from the germline V gene. This CDR3 comprises 16 residues. V was trimmed by 3 bases and J by 4 bases, leaving 17 bases between them. The CDR3 is CASSFPADTPADTQYF. CDR3 coding DNA: TGTGCCAGCAGTTTCCCAGCGGACACGCCCGCAGATACGCAGTATTTT.

The chain uses TRBV28 and TRBJ2-7; TRBD1 might be the D (6 bases). The CDR3 extends over 14 amino acids. The ends were cut back, 4 bases at V and 0 bases at J, with 10 bases in the middle. Germline CDR1 and CDR2: MDHEN and SYDVKM. The CDR3 sequence is CASSSMDSSYEQYF. CDR3 nucleotides: TGTGCCAGCAGTTCAATGGACAGCTCCTACGAGCAGTACTTC.

The chain employs TRBV29-1 and TRBJ2-2, with D possibly being TRBD2 (5 bases). CDR3 size: 12 residues. The germline V gene encodes CDR1 SQVTM and CDR2 ANQGSEA. The germline V and J ends were trimmed by 2 bases and 6 bases, with 7 bases remaining between them. CDR3 nucleotide sequence: TGCAGCGTTGAAAGCGGCGCCGGGGAGCTGTTTTTT. Translation: CSVESGAGELFF.

This chain joins TRBV4-1 and TRBJ1-6; 7 positions agree with TRBD1. With 1 base clipped from V and 7 bases from J, the junction kept 7 bases outside the gene matches. In germline, CDR1 is MGHRA, CDR2 YSYEKL. The CDR3 runs 16 residues. CDR3 DNA sequence: TGCGCCAGCAGCCAAGGTTGGGACAGCCAGAATTCACCCCTCCACTTT. Its translation is CASSQGWDSQNSPLHF.

The table lists this clonotype with a few counts. V is TRBV14 and J is TRBJ1-4, with TRBD1 matching 7 bases. V was clipped by 1 base and J by 1 base; unmatched bases: 3. CDR3 size: 16 residues. Germline assignment: CDR1 SGHDN and CDR2 FVKESK. This CDR3 reads CASSQGNRGTNEKLFF. CDR3 nucleotides: TGTGCCAGCAGCCAAGGGAACAGGGGAACTAATGAAAAACTGTTTTTT.

The CDR3 nucleotides read TGTGCCAGCAGTTTTCGGGTCAGGGATGAGCAGTTCTTC. It encodes CASSFRVRDEQFF. V gene TRBV12-3 or TRBV12-4 combines with J gene TRBJ2-1, with D tentatively TRBD1 (5 bases). V lost 3 bases and J lost 8, with 11 bases in between. This CDR3 region has 13 residues.

This sequence joins TRBV28 and TRBJ1-3, with D tentatively TRBD1 (5 bases). Germline CDR1 MDHEN, CDR2 SYDVKM. The CDR3 contains 15 residues. The V end lost 7 bases, the J end lost 0 bases, and 13 bases lay between the germline ends. As DNA, the CDR3 is TGTGCCAGCAAAAAGGGGTCGCTCTCTGGAAACACCATATATTTT. Its translation: CASKKGSLSGNTIYF.

This clonotype was picked up a small number of times. In nucleotides, the CDR3 is TGTGCCAGCAGTACTAATGAAAAACTGTTTTTT. This codes for CASSTNEKLFF. The chain couples TRBV27 to TRBJ1-4; D is unresolved. With 5 bases removed from V and 2 bases from J, the gap between germline ends came to 0 bases. The CDR3 is 11 residues long. Germline V gene data show CDR1 as MNHEY and CDR2 as SMNVEV (reference sequence).

The chain combines TRBV4-3 with TRBJ2-3; 14 nucleotides align to TRBD2. The CDR3 spans 16 residues. Trimming at V came to 3 bases and at J to 3 bases, leaving 2 bases not matched to a gene. The germline CDR1 and CDR2 sequences are LGHNA and YSLEER. The CDR3 loop reads CASSQGLAGVTDTQYF. In DNA form, the CDR3 reads TGCGCCAGCAGCCAGGGACTAGCGGGAGTTACAGATACGCAGTATTTT.

The chain links TRBV4-3 to TRBJ2-7; D perhaps matches TRBD2 (5 bases). Germline CDR1 reads LGHNA; CDR2 reads YSLEER. The germline V and J ends were trimmed by 1 base and 0 bases, with 13 bases remaining between them. The CDR3 sequence is 16 residues long. The CDR3 DNA reads TGCGCCAGCAGCCAAGTACGCGGGCTTTTCTCCTACGAGCAGTACTTC. It is translated as CASSQVRGLFSYEQYF.

The CDR3 loop is CSALTGVTYEQYF. CDR3 DNA sequence: TGCAGTGCTCTGACAGGGGTTACCTACGAGCAGTACTTC. V gene TRBV20-1 combines with J gene TRBJ2-7; 8 bases are shared with TRBD1. The CDR3 extends over 13 amino acids. CDR1 is DFQATT, CDR2 SNEGSKA, per germline (reference sequence). Trimming cost V 5 bases and J 2 bases; bases outside gene matches: 5.

The chain couples TRBV18 to TRBJ2-7, with D tentatively TRBD1 (5 bases). CDR1 is KGHSH, CDR2 LQKENI, per germline. V was clipped by 3 bases and J by 2 bases, with 14 bases between them. There are 15 residues in the CDR3. The CDR3 protein is CASSPTGHLPYEQYF. The CDR3 DNA is TGTGCCAGCTCACCCACCGGACACCTACCCTACGAGCAGTACTTC.

The CDR3 here is CASSSRQGAQTDTQYF. The CDR3 nucleotides are TGTGCCAGCAGTTCAAGACAGGGGGCCCAAACAGATACGCAGTATTTT. The chain uses TRBV27 and TRBJ2-3; 10 bases match TRBD1. V lost 4 bases to trimming and J lost 3 bases; unmatched junction nucleotides: 7. CDR1 is MNHEY and CDR2 is SMNVEV in the germline V gene (reference sequence). The CDR3 runs to 16 residues.

This clonotype was observed a handful of times. The chain joins TRBV4-2 to TRBJ2-1; D may be TRBD2 (6 bases). Germline CDR1 and CDR2: LGHNA and YNFKEQ. Trimming removed 2 bases at V and 4 bases at J, with 15 bases between. The CDR3 spans 16 residues. CDR3 loop: CASSQYGTGGYNEQFF. The CDR3 DNA follows: TGTGCCAGCAGCCAATATGGGACCGGGGGTTACAATGAGCAGTTCTTC.

The chain joins TRBV9 to TRBJ1-1; D call uncertain. Trimming stripped 0 bases from V and 5 bases from J, with 5 bases between. CDR1 is SGDLS and CDR2 is YYNGEE in the germline V gene. This CDR3 is 12 amino acids long. DNA of the CDR3: TGTGCCAGCAGCGTAGGTCAGACTGAAGCTTTCTTT. Translation: CASSVGQTEAFF.

This chain links TRBV7-9 with TRBJ2-3; D unresolved. Germline-derived CDR1 and CDR2 are SEHNR and FQNEAQ (reference sequence). The germline V and J ends were trimmed by 7 bases and 3 bases, with 14 bases remaining between them. The CDR3 runs to 14 residues. This chain's CDR3 is CASTTELVTDTQYF. DNA of the CDR3: TGTGCCAGCACCACTGAGCTGGTAACAGATACGCAGTATTTT. The full variable domain, rest sourced from reference TRBV7-9 and TRBJ2-3, is DTGVSQNPRHKITKRGQNVTFRCDPISEHNRLYWYRQTLGQGPEFLTYFQNEAQLEKSRLLSDRFSAERPKGSFSTLEIQRTEQGDSAMYLCASTTELVTDTQYFGPGTRLTVL.

This clonotype was recorded a few times. The rearrangement joins TRBV6-5 to TRBJ2-7, with D unclear. The germline gives CDR1 MNHEY, CDR2 SVGAGI. V lost 3 bases and J 4 bases, leaving 13 bases between the germline ends. The CDR3 covers 14 residues. The CDR3 nucleotides read TGTGCCAGCAGTTATGGGTCGTTGCGGTACGAGCAGTACTTC. This gives the protein CASSYGSLRYEQYF.

This clonotype was detected only a few times. The chain combines TRBV7-3 with TRBJ1-2; D might be TRBD1 (6 bases). The CDR3 totals 13 residues. CDR1 SGHTA and CDR2 FQGTGA come from the germline V gene. Trimming cost V 0 bases and J 5 bases, with 7 bases left between them. The CDR3 loop reads CASSLTGTYGYTF. The CDR3 region has the DNA TGTGCCAGCAGCTTAACGGGGACATATGGCTACACCTTC.

This clonotype was seen more than once but under ten times. The chain has TRBV12-3 or TRBV12-4 and TRBJ2-7; D possibly corresponds to TRBD2 (5 bases). The ends were cut back, 5 bases at V and 7 bases at J, with 12 bases in the middle. The CDR3 contains 12 residues. Written as DNA, the CDR3 is TGTGCCAGCAGTCCGGGATCGCGTGAGCAGTACTTC. Protein: CASSPGSREQYF.

The rearrangement uses TRBV9 and TRBJ1-2; D ambiguous. V was shortened by 2 bases and J by 5 bases, with 7 bases between the two germline ends. Germline values: CDR1 SGDLS, CDR2 YYNGEE. This CDR3 is built from 12 residues. The CDR3 region has the DNA TGTGCCAGCAGCGTGTACAGTTATGGCTACACCTTC. Its translation: CASSVYSYGYTF.

This clonotype was observed many times. The chain joins TRBV5-1 to TRBJ2-5; TRBD2 is a possible D gene (5 bases). Germline lookup yields CDR1 SGHRS and CDR2 YFSETQ. V was pared by 3 bases and J by 3 bases, with 9 bases between. There are 13 residues in the CDR3. Written as DNA, the CDR3 is TGCGCCAGCAGCTCGCCGGGAAAAGAGACCCAGTACTTC. Amino acid sequence: CASSSPGKETQYF.